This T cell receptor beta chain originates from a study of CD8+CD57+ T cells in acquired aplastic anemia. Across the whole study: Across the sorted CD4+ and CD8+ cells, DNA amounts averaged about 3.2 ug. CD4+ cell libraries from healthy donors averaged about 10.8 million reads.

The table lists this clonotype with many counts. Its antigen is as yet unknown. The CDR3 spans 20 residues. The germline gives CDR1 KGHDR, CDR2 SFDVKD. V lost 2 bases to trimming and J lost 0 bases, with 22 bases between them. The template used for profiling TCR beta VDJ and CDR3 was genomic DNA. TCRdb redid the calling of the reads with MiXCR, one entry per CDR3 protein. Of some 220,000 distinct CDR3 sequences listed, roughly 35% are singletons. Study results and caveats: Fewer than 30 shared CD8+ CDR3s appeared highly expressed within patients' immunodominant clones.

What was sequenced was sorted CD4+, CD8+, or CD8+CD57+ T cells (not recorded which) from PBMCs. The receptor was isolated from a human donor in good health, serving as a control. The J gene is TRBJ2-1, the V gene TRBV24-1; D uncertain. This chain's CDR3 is CATSDSKHPLWRSSYNEQFF. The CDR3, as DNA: TGTGCCACCAGTGATTCAAAACATCCACTCTGGCGGAGCTCCTACAATGAGCAGTTCTTC.